This TCR beta chain was sequenced for a study of early T cells in non-severe SARS-CoV-2 infection. For the study at large: Sequencing was performed on bulk RNA from unsorted whole blood, leaving chains unpaired. General study points: Lookups in VDJdb leaned toward anti-spike CD8 responses and missed private and CD4 specificities.

This clonotype was recorded many times. The antigen is not known. The CDR3 spans 16 residues. CDR1 and CDR2 from the germline V gene are KGHDR and SFDVKD. V gave up 0 bases and J gave up 8 bases; unmatched junction bases: 5. Individual cDNA molecules were tagged with unique molecular identifiers. MiXCR, applied by TCRdb to the 5' RACE reads, yields one record per CDR3 protein. The repertoire holds approximately 23,000 distinct CDR3 sequences, with nearly 4.5% as singletons. The sequenced sample was whole blood. The rearrangement links TRBV24-1 to TRBJ2-1, with 11 bases identical to TRBD2. The TCR originated in an adult who was a healthcare worker with PCR-confirmed SARS-CoV-2 infection or an uninfected control (not recorded which). The CDR3 region has the DNA TGTGCCACCAGTGATTTGAGTAGCGGGGGGGCCGATGAGCAGTTCTTC. Its translation is CATSDLSSGGADEQFF.